Listed here are 31 T cell receptor beta chains from one sample, sequenced in a study of shared clonotypes between healthy human individuals. The method was immunoSEQ multiplex PCR; TCRdb's version includes in-frame clones alone and lacks a portion of them. The sample includes 780,000 or so clones, roughly 72% of them seen just once. Input material: memory CD4+ T cells sorted from blood. The sample's subset: CD45RA-negative fraction. These TCRs come from a woman in her 30s in good health.

This chain joins TRBV6-5 and TRBJ1-1, with D maybe TRBD1 (6 bases). With 6 bases removed from V and 1 base from J, the gap between germline ends came to 12 bases. This CDR3 has 14 residues. The germline V gene has CDR1 MNHEY and CDR2 SVGAGI. CDR3 bases: TGTGCCAGCAGGGGCGGACAGCCGAACACTGAAGCTTTCTTT. It encodes CASRGGQPNTEAFF.

The V gene is TRBV10-3, the J gene TRBJ2-3, with a possible D match to TRBD1 (5 bases). The CDR3 totals 14 residues. The V gene's germline CDR1 is ENHRY and CDR2 SYGVKD. Trimming cost V 2 bases and J 0 bases, with 6 bases left between them. CDR3 sequence: CAISEQGSTDTQYF. DNA for the CDR3: TGTGCCATCAGTGAGCAGGGTAGCACAGATACGCAGTATTTT.

The gene calls are TRBV7-2 and TRBJ1-1; D not resolved. Germline assignment: CDR1 SGHTA and CDR2 FQGNSA. The CDR3 totals 14 residues. Deletions cut 1 base from V and 4 bases from J, with 10 bases between. The CDR3 DNA reads as TGTGCCAGCAGCTTAGAGGGCAGGAGCACTGAAGCTTTCTTT. Amino acid sequence: CASSLEGRSTEAFF.

The chain links TRBV14 to TRBJ1-4, with D perhaps TRBD1 (5 bases). The germline V gene encodes CDR1 SGHDN and CDR2 FVKESK. Between the trimmed V and J ends, which lost 0 bases and 8 bases, there was a span of 19 bases. This CDR3 contains 17 residues. The CDR3 nucleotides read TGTGCCAGCAGCCAAGATTTTCAGGGAACGGTTGGGGAAAAACTGTTTTTT. Protein: CASSQDFQGTVGEKLFF.

The chain couples TRBV7-8 to TRBJ1-2; D might be TRBD1 (5 bases). Germline loops: CDR1 SGHVS, CDR2 FQNEAQ. Trimming took off 5 bases at V and 2 bases at J, with 12 bases between the two ends. There are 14 residues in the CDR3. The CDR3: CASSKERQNYGYTF. In DNA form, the CDR3 reads TGTGCCAGCAGCAAAGAGCGACAGAACTATGGCTACACCTTC.

The genes are TRBV4-1 and TRBJ2-1; tentative D call: TRBD2 (6 bases). This CDR3 has 16 residues. V was pared by 0 bases and J by 7 bases, with 16 bases between. Germline CDR1 is MGHRA and CDR2 is YSYEKL. The CDR3 protein is CASSQDRGTLYNEQFF. CDR3 coding DNA: TGCGCCAGCAGCCAAGATCGCGGGACCCTATATAATGAGCAGTTCTTC.

V and J are TRBV14 and TRBJ2-7; a possible D gene is TRBD2 (6 bases). CDR1 and CDR2 from the germline V gene are SGHDN and FVKESK. Trimming cost V 4 bases and J 3 bases, with 31 bases left between them. The CDR3 runs 20 residues. CDR3 DNA sequence: TGTGCCAGCAGCCCAAGCGGCCCTAGGGGCTGGACTAATTCACACTACGAGCAGTACTTC. This sequence encodes CASSPSGPRGWTNSHYEQYF.

The chain joins TRBV4-2 to TRBJ2-1; no reliable D call. CDR1 and CDR2 (germline): LGHNA, YNFKEQ. The CDR3 extends over 17 amino acids. Trimming took 0 bases from V and 0 from J, leaving 12 bases between them. CDR3 nucleotide sequence: TGTGCCAGCAGCCAAGATTCCTTACGAAGCTCCTACAATGAGCAGTTCTTC. Amino acid sequence: CASSQDSLRSSYNEQFF.

The chain recombines TRBV18 with TRBJ2-1; a possible D gene is TRBD1 (5 bases). The CDR3 contains 16 residues. Germline CDR1 KGHSH, CDR2 LQKENI. Trimming took off 6 bases at V and 2 bases at J, with 17 bases between the two ends. The CDR3: CASSAQGGNAYNEQFF. DNA for the CDR3: TGTGCCAGCTCTGCCCAGGGCGGAAACGCCTACAATGAGCAGTTCTTC.

The gene calls are TRBV28 and TRBJ1-1, with 7 bases fitting TRBD1. Trimming removed 5 bases from V and 3 bases from J; junction bases left unmatched: 6. The length of the CDR3 is 14 residues. Germline loops: CDR1 MDHEN, CDR2 SYDVKM. The CDR3: CASSPGGLDTEAFF. In DNA, the CDR3 is TGTGCCAGCAGTCCAGGGGGGTTAGACACTGAAGCTTTCTTT.

This chain connects TRBV4-1 to TRBJ2-1, with 7 bases fitting TRBD2. With 0 bases clipped from V and 9 bases from J, the junction kept 11 bases outside the gene matches. The CDR3 length is 16 residues. Per the germline V gene, CDR1 is MGHRA and CDR2 is YSYEKL. CDR3 DNA: TGCGCCAGCAGCCAAGAGACCGGGAGGACCCGTCCTGAGCAGTTCTTC. Protein sequence: CASSQETGRTRPEQFF.

This chain connects TRBV7-9 to TRBJ2-7; 10 bases agree with TRBD1. The germline gives CDR1 SEHNR, CDR2 FQNEAQ (reference sequence). The CDR3 has 14 amino acids. Trimming at V came to 3 bases and at J to 6 bases, leaving 5 bases not matched to a gene. The CDR3 reads CASSLGQGSFEQYF. In DNA, the CDR3 is TGTGCCAGCAGCTTGGGACAGGGGTCGTTCGAGCAGTACTTC.

V usage is TRBV5-1 and J usage is TRBJ1-3; the D is unclear. V was shortened by 1 base and J by 4 bases, with 12 bases between the two germline ends. CDR3 length: 15 residues. From germline, CDR1 is SGHRS and CDR2 YFSETQ. The CDR3 DNA sequence: TGCGCCAGCAGCTTGCCAGGCCTCGGAGGAAACACCATATATTTT. Encoded protein: CASSLPGLGGNTIYF.

This clone was recorded a few times. This chain joins TRBV7-3 and TRBJ2-7; 13 bases agree with TRBD2. Trimming took 5 bases from V and 1 from J; bases not matched to a gene: 2. The CDR3 runs to 15 residues. Germline CDR1 and CDR2: SGHTA and FQGTGA. This CDR3 reads CASSEGLAGSYEQYF. The DNA of the CDR3 is TGTGCCAGCAGCGAGGGACTAGCGGGGTCCTACGAGCAGTACTTC.

Regarding this clone: In the same sample, other DNA sequences code for this CDR3. V is TRBV19 and J is TRBJ2-5; a weak D match, TRBD2 (5 bases). V was shortened by 9 bases and J by 0 bases, with 8 bases between the two germline ends. Germline assignment: CDR1 LNHDA and CDR2 SQIVND (reference sequence). This CDR3 is 12 amino acids long. CDR3 sequence (DNA): TGTGCCAGCAGAGGGTACCAAGAGACCCAGTACTTC. Translation: CASRGYQETQYF.

This clone was seen at least ten times. The chain is built from TRBV11-2 and TRBJ2-1; 11 nucleotides align to TRBD2. The CDR3 runs 15 residues. V gave up 1 base and J gave up 9 bases; unmatched junction bases: 5. Germline loops: CDR1 SGHAT, CDR2 FQNNGV. CDR3 sequence reads: CASSLGLAGGTEQFF. As DNA, the CDR3 is TGTGCCAGCAGCTTAGGTCTAGCGGGAGGTACTGAGCAGTTCTTC.

The chain carries TRBV18 and TRBJ2-4; the match to TRBD1 covers 9 bases. The V segment lost 4 bases and the J segment 1 base; nucleotides outside the gene matches: 5. Germline loops: CDR1 KGHSH, CDR2 LQKENI. The CDR3 has 16 residues. CDR3 residues: CASSLGQGSAKNIQYF. The CDR3 region has the DNA TGTGCCAGCTCACTGGGACAGGGATCCGCCAAAAACATTCAGTACTTC.

This chain joins TRBV5-1 and TRBJ2-1; maybe TRBD2 (6 bases). The germline V gene has CDR1 SGHRS and CDR2 YFSETQ. The CDR3 spans 15 residues. Trimming pared 4 bases from V and 3 bases from J, leaving 14 bases between. CDR3 sequence: CASSQDWGDYNEQFF. The CDR3 coding sequence is TGCGCCAGCAGCCAGGACTGGGGGGACTACAATGAGCAGTTCTTC.

The rearrangement joins TRBV6-6 to TRBJ1-3; 11 bases map to TRBD1. The CDR3 spans 15 residues. The V and J ends lost 6 bases and 3 bases, in that order; junction bases with no gene match: 4. Germline V gene sequence: CDR1 MNHNY, CDR2 SVGAGI (reference sequence). CDR3 in DNA: TGTGCCAGCAGGTGGACAGGGGGCGGTGGAAACACCATATATTTT. This gives the protein CASRWTGGGGNTIYF.

The V call is TRBV7-6, the J call TRBJ1-5; the match to TRBD1 covers 7 bases. Germline assignment: CDR1 SGHVS and CDR2 FNYEAQ. The CDR3 is 16 amino acids. The V and J ends lost 5 bases and 3 bases, in that order; junction bases with no gene match: 10. In DNA form, the CDR3 reads TGTGCCAGCAGCACAATGGGGGACAGACTCAATCAGCCCCAGCATTTT. Amino acids: CASSTMGDRLNQPQHF. Full variable domain (rest looked up from reference TRBV7-6 and TRBJ1-5): GAGVSQSPRYKVTKRGQDVALRCDPISGHVSLYWYRQALGQGPEFLTYFNYEAQQDKSGLPNDRFSAERPEGSISTLTIQRTEQRDSAMYRCASSTMGDRLNQPQHFGDGTRLSIL.

The chain is built from TRBV6-6 and TRBJ2-1; weak D call: TRBD1 (5 bases). With 7 bases removed from V and 1 base from J, the gap between germline ends came to 14 bases. Germline lookup yields CDR1 MNHNY and CDR2 SVGAGI (reference sequence). The CDR3 covers 15 residues. CDR3 amino acids: CASIADSLSYNEQFF. In nucleotides, the CDR3 is TGTGCCAGCATCGCTGACAGTCTTTCCTACAATGAGCAGTTCTTC.

The chain combines TRBV14 with TRBJ2-7; D is possibly TRBD2 (5 bases). The V gene's germline CDR1 is SGHDN and CDR2 FVKESK. V dropped 0 bases and J dropped 0 bases, with 9 bases sitting between them. CDR3 length equals 15 residues. The CDR3: CASSQDRSGSYEQYF. Written as DNA, the CDR3 is TGTGCCAGCAGCCAAGATAGGAGCGGCTCCTACGAGCAGTACTTC.

This clone has more than one count but fewer than ten. The chain carries TRBV28 and TRBJ2-7; D might be TRBD1 (5 bases). CDR1 and CDR2 (germline): MDHEN, SYDVKM. Trimming left V 4 bases short and J 1 base short, with 14 bases between. The CDR3 totals 15 residues. The CDR3 DNA is TGTGCCAGCAGTTCCCAGGGTGGCGGATCCTACGAGCAGTACTTC. Encoded protein: CASSSQGGGSYEQYF.

The V and J genes are TRBV2 and TRBJ2-4, with a possible D match to TRBD2 (6 bases). The V end was cut by 5 bases, the J end by 2 bases, with 10 bases between. Germline V gives CDR1 SNHLY, CDR2 FYNNEI. This CDR3 has 14 amino acids. The CDR3: CASSTTSSKNIQYF. DNA for the CDR3: TGTGCCAGCAGTACGACTAGTTCCAAAAACATTCAGTACTTC.

The J gene is TRBJ2-6, the V gene TRBV28; D gene uncertain. The CDR3 sequence is 14 residues long. Germline CDR1 reads MDHEN; CDR2 reads SYDVKM. V lost 7 bases and J lost 5, with 12 bases in between. The CDR3, as DNA: TGTGCCAGCAACCGATTGGTACGGGCCAACGTCCTGACTTTC. Protein sequence: CASNRLVRANVLTF. Full variable domain (missing parts from reference TRBV28 and TRBJ2-6): DVKVTQSSRYLVKRTGEKVFLECVQDMDHENMFWYRQDPGLGLRLIYFSYDVKMKEKGDIPEGYSVSREKKERFSLILESASTNQTSMYLCASNRLVRANVLTFGAGSRLTVL.

This rearrangement joins TRBV29-1 to TRBJ1-1; D gene ambiguous. Trimming shortened V by 5 bases and J by 4 bases, and 17 bases separated the two germline ends. The CDR3 loop spans 14 amino acids. Germline V gene data show CDR1 as SQVTM and CDR2 as ANQGSEA. The CDR3 nucleotides are TGCAGCGTTTCCTCTCGGGGAGAAGGCACTGAAGCTTTCTTT. Amino acid sequence: CSVSSRGEGTEAFF.

This clone appeared a single time. The chain joins TRBV29-1 to TRBJ2-5; D is perhaps TRBD1 (6 bases). V was pared by 6 bases and J by 5 bases, with 13 bases between. Germline-derived CDR1 and CDR2 are SQVTM and ANQGSEA. CDR3 length: 12 amino acids. CDR3 residues: CSVNRDLETQYF. CDR3 bases: TGCAGCGTAAACAGGGATTTGGAGACCCAGTACTTC.

This sequence joins TRBV27 and TRBJ2-7, with unresolved D. Germline-derived CDR1 and CDR2 are MNHEY and SMNVEV (reference sequence). Trimming left V 2 bases short and J 2 bases short, with 16 bases between. This CDR3 has 16 residues. The CDR3 DNA reads TGTGCCAGCAGTTTAAACCTCCGGCAGGTCCCCTACGAGCAGTACTTC. It translates to CASSLNLRQVPYEQYF.

The chain couples TRBV6-5 to TRBJ2-5; D is uncertain. V was pared by 2 bases and J by 4 bases, with 17 bases between. The CDR3 length is 16 residues. The V gene's germline CDR1 is MNHEY and CDR2 SVGAGI. This CDR3 is CASSYSWTPRRETQYF. Here the CDR3 DNA reads TGTGCCAGCAGTTACAGCTGGACCCCGAGGAGAGAGACCCAGTACTTC.

Turning to this clone: A much larger clone is a single base away; this may be a read error. This same CDR3 is encoded by further DNA sequences in the sample. This chain connects TRBV11-2 to TRBJ1-5; 8 bases agree with TRBD1. After removal of 5 bases from V and 2 bases from J, the junction contained 2 bases not matched to a gene. There are 14 residues in the CDR3. CDR1 and CDR2 from the germline V gene are SGHAT and FQNNGV. CDR3 coding DNA: TGTGCCAGCAGCGACAGGGGTGGCAATCAGCCCCAGCATTTT. Translated, it gives CASSDRGGNQPQHF.

The chain is built from TRBV7-9 and TRBJ1-5; D remains ambiguous. The CDR3 is 13 residues long. Per the germline V gene, CDR1 is SEHNR and CDR2 is FQNEAQ (reference sequence). Trimming removed 4 bases from V and 7 bases from J, with 11 bases in between. CDR3 amino acids: CASSSTPGQPQHF. The CDR3 DNA sequence: TGTGCCAGCAGCTCCACGCCTGGGCAGCCCCAGCATTTT.